This TCR beta chain is from a study of beta chain features in type 1 diabetes. Background on the study: Sorted cell examination encompassed roughly 110 million cells across all samples.

CDR1 and CDR2 (germline): SQVTM, ANQGSEA. V lost 3 bases and J lost 2, with 11 bases in between. This CDR3 spans 13 amino acids. Only a few counts were recorded for this clone. Its cognate antigen is unknown. The authors reverse transcribed all of the isolated RNA, so sequencing captured expressed TCRB transcripts. Profiling relied on immunoSEQ multiplex PCR, and the TCRdb table lists in-frame clones only, not all of them. Of fewer than 400,000 clones in the sample, around 9.3% were seen once. Study-wide points: The naive, central memory and Treg TCRB repertoires looked more alike in patients than they did in healthy donors. Significant though moderate, a shortening of TCRB CDR3s appeared in all four CD4+ subsets of Type 1 diabetes patients.

V usage is TRBV29-1 and J usage is TRBJ2-7, with D tentatively TRBD2 (5 bases). This receptor was obtained from a man aged 30-40 years with type 1 diabetes. Sequenced material: central memory CD4+ T cells from blood. CDR3 sequence: CSVESGSPYEQYF. The CDR3 nucleotides are TGCAGCGTTGAGAGCGGATCTCCCTACGAGCAGTACTTC.